Sequencing of this T cell receptor beta chain was carried out in a study of blood T cell repertoires in COVID-19. Whole-study context: Acute and convalescent COVID-19 samples came from the United States, Italy and Spain.

In the authors' workflow: Estimated nucleated cell counts came from reference gene primer amplification. Sequencing was performed with immunoSEQ multiplex PCR; in TCRdb, only in-frame clones are kept and a portion is missing. The V and J calls and the clone size are those of that table, but D and trimming were determined from the DNA. The table lists 140,000 or so clones, roughly 80% of them singletons, with 3% in the top ten. This CDR3 is built from 14 residues. Germline values: CDR1 ENHRY, CDR2 SYGVKD. The trim removed 4 bases at V and 2 bases at J, leaving 3 bases unmatched. The sequencing input was peripheral blood. This TCR was sampled from a woman of 80 years or more with acute or convalescent COVID-19. This sequence joins TRBV10-3 and TRBJ1-2; 8 bases line up with TRBD1. CDR3 sequence (DNA): TGTGCCATCAGTGCCGGACAGGGCAACTATGGCTACACCTTC. It encodes CAISAGQGNYGYTF.